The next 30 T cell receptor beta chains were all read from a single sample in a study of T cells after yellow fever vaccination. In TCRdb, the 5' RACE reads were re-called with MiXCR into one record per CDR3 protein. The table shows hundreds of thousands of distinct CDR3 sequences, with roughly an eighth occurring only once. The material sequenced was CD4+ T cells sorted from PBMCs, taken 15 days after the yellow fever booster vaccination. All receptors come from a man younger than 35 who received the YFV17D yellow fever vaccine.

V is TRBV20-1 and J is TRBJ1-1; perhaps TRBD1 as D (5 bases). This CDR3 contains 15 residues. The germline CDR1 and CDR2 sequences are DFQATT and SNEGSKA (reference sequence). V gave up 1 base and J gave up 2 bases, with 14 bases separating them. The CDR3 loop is CSARAWGEGNTEAFF. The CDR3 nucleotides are TGCAGTGCTAGAGCGTGGGGGGAGGGCAACACTGAAGCTTTCTTT.

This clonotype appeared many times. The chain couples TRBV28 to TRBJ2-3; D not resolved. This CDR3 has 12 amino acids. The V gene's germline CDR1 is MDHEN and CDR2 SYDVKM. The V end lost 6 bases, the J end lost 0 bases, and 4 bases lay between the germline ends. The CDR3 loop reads CASRTSTDTQYF. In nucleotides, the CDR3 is TGTGCCAGCAGGACTAGCACAGATACGCAGTATTTT. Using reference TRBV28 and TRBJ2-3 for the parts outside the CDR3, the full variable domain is DVKVTQSSRYLVKRTGEKVFLECVQDMDHENMFWYRQDPGLGLRLIYFSYDVKMKEKGDIPEGYSVSREKKERFSLILESASTNQTSMYLCASRTSTDTQYFGPGTRLTVL.

Here the CDR3 reads CASSLQGSGPYGYTF. CDR3 DNA sequence: TGTGCCAGCAGCTTACAGGGAAGTGGGCCTTATGGCTACACCTTC. The chain carries TRBV7-2 and TRBJ1-2; TRBD1 might be the D (5 bases). V gave up 2 bases and J gave up 5 bases, with 15 bases separating them. CDR3 length equals 15 residues. Germline V gene lookup returns CDR1 SGHTA and CDR2 FQGNSA.

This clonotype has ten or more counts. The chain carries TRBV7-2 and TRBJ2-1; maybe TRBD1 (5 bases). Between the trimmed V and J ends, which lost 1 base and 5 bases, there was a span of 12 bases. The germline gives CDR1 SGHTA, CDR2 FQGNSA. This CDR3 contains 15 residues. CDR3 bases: TGTGCCAGCAGCTTAGTTGTGACAGACAACAATGAGCAGTTCTTC. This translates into CASSLVVTDNNEQFF.

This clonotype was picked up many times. The CDR3 DNA reads TGTGCCAGCACCAGCACCGTAGCTGGGGGGGCCGGGAATGAGCAGTTCTTC. This encodes CASTSTVAGGAGNEQFF. This sequence joins TRBV12-3 or TRBV12-4 and TRBJ2-1; TRBD2 is a possible D gene (7 bases). This CDR3 comprises 17 residues. V was pared by 7 bases and J by 7 bases, with 26 bases between.

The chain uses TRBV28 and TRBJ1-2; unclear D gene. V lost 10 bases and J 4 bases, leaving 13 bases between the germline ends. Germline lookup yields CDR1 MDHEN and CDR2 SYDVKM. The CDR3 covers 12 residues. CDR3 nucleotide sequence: TGTGCCACCGCCAGGTCGGGCTATGGCTACACCTTC. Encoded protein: CATARSGYGYTF.

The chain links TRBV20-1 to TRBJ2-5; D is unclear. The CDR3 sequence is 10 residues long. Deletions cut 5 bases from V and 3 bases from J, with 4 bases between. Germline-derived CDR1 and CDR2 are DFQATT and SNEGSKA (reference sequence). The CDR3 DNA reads TGCAGTGCTTCGGAAGAGACCCAGTACTTC. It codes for CSASEETQYF.

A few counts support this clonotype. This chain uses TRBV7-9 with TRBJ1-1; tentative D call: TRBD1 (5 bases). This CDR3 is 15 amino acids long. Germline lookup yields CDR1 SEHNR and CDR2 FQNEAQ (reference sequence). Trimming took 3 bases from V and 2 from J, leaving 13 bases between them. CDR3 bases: TGTGCCAGCAGCTTCCTGTTAACAGGCAACACTGAAGCTTTCTTT. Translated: CASSFLLTGNTEAFF. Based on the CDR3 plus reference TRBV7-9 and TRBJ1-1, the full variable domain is DTGVSQNPRHKITKRGQNVTFRCDPISEHNRLYWYRQTLGQGPEFLTYFQNEAQLEKSRLLSDRFSAERPKGSFSTLEIQRTEQGDSAMYLCASSFLLTGNTEAFFGQGTRLTVV.

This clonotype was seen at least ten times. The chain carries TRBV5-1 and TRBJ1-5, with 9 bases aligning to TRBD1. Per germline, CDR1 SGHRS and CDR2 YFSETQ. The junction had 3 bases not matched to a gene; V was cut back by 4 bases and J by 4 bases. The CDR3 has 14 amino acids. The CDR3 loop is CASSAGTGNQPQHF. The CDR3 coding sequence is TGCGCCAGCAGCGCCGGGACAGGGAATCAGCCCCAGCATTTT. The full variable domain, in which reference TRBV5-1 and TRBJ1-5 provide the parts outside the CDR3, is KAGVTQTPRYLIKTRGQQVTLSCSPISGHRSVSWYQQTPGQGLQFLFEYFSETQRNKGNFPGRFSGRQFSNSRSEMNVSTLELGDSALYLCASSAGTGNQPQHFGDGTRLSIL.

CDR3 nucleotides: TGTGCCAGCAGCTCAGGGACCTTGAGGGGGGAGACCCAGTACTTC. It translates to CASSSGTLRGETQYF. The chain couples TRBV7-2 to TRBJ2-5; TRBD1 is a possible D gene (6 bases). The CDR3 runs to 15 residues. Germline V gives CDR1 SGHTA, CDR2 FQGNSA. Trimming stripped 4 bases from V and 5 bases from J, with 17 bases between.

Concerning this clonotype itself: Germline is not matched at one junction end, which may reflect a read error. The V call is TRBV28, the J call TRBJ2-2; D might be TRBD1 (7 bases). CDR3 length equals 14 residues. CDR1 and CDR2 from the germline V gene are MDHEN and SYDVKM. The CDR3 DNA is TGTGCCAGCACCCGACAGGGTGGGGGGCACCGCCCCGCGTTT. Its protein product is CASTRQGGGHRPAF. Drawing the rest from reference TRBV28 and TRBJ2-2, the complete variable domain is DVKVTQSSRYLVKRTGEKVFLECVQDMDHENMFWYRQDPGLGLRLIYFSYDVKMKEKGDIPEGYSVSREKKERFSLILESASTNQTSMYLCASTRQGGGHRPAFGEGSRLTVL.

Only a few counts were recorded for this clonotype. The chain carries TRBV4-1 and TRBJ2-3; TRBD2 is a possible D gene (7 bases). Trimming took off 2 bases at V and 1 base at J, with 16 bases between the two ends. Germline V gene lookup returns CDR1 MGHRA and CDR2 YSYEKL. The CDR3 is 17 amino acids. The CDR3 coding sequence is TGCGCCAGCAGCCAACCGGGGGGCAAGGGCGGCACAGATACGCAGTATTTT. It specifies CASSQPGGKGGTDTQYF.

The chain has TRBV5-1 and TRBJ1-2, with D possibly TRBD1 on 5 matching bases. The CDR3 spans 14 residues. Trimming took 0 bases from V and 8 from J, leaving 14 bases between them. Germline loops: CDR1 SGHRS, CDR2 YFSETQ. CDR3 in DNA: TGCGCCAGCAGCTTGGATACCGGGGCGGGCGGCTACACCTTC. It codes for CASSLDTGAGGYTF.

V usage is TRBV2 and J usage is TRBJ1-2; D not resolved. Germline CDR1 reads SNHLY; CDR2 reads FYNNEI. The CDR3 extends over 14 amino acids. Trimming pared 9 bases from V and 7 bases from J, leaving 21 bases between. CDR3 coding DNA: TGTGCCAGAAGATCGACACTCCACAGCGGTGGCTACACCTTC. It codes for CARRSTLHSGGYTF. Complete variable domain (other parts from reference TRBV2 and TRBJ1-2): EPEVTQTPSHQVTQMGQEVILRCVPISNHLYFYWYRQILGQKVEFLVSFYNNEISEKSEIFDDQFSVERPDGSNFTLKIRSTKLEDSAMYFCARRSTLHSGGYTFGSGTRLTVV.

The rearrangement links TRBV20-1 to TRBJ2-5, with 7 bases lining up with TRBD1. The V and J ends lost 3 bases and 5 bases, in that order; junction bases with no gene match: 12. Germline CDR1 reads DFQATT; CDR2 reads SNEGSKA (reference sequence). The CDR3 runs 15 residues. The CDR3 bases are TGCAGTGCTAGTTATACACAGGGGCGGAGGGAGACCCAGTACTTC. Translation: CSASYTQGRRETQYF.

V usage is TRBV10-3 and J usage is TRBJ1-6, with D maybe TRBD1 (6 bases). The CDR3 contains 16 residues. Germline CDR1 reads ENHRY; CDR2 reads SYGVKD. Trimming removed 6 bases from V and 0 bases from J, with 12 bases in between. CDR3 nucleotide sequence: TGTGCCATCAGCTCTTCAGGGGCCTCCTATAATTCACCCCTCCACTTT. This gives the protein CAISSSGASYNSPLHF.

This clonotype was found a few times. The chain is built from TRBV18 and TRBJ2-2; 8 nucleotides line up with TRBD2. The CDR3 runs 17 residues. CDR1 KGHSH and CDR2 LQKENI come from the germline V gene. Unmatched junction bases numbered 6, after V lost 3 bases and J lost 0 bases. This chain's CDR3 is CASSPNRLATNTGELFF. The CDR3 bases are TGTGCCAGCTCACCCAATCGACTAGCGACGAACACCGGGGAGCTGTTTTTT. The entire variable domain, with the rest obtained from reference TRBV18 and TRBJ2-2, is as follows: NAGVMQNPRHLVRRRGQEARLRCSPMKGHSHVYWYRQLPEEGLKFMVYLQKENIIDESGMPKERFSAEFPKEGPSILRIQQVVRGDSAAYFCASSPNRLATNTGELFFGEGSRLTVL.

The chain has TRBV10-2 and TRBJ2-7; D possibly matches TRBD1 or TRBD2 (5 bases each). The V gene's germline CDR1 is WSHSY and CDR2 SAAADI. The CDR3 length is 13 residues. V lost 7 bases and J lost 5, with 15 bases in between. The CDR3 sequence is CASTEGRGHEQYF. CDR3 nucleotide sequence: TGCGCCAGCACAGAGGGAAGGGGCCACGAGCAGTACTTC.

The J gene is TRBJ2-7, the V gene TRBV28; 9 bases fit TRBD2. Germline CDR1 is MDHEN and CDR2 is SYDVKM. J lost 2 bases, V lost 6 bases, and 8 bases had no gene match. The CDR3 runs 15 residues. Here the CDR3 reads CASRSASSGAYEQYV. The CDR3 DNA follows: TGTGCCAGCAGATCCGCCTCTAGCGGGGCCTACGAGCAGTACGTC.

The CDR3 sequence: CASSQGWDEKLFF. The CDR3 DNA reads as TGCGCCAGCAGCCAGGGCTGGGATGAAAAACTGTTTTTT. V usage is TRBV5-1 and J usage is TRBJ1-4, with D possibly being TRBD1 (5 bases). The CDR3 length is 13 residues. CDR1 and CDR2 (germline): SGHRS, YFSETQ. The V gene lost 4 bases and the J gene lost 6 bases, with 10 bases spanning the gap.

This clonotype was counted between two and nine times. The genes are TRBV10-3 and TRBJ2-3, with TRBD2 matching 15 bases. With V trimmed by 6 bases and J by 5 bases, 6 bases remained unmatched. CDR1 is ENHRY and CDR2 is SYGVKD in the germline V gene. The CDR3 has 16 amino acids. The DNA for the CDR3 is TGTGCCATCAGCCGGACTAGCGGGGGGGCGGGAGATACGCAGTATTTT. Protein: CAISRTSGGAGDTQYF.

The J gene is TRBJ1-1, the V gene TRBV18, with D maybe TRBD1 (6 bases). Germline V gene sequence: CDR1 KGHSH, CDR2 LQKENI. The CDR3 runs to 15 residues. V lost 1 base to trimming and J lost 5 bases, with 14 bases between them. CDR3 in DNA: TGTGCCAGCTCACCACAAGGGGGACGAGGGACTGAAGCTTTCTTT. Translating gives CASSPQGGRGTEAFF.

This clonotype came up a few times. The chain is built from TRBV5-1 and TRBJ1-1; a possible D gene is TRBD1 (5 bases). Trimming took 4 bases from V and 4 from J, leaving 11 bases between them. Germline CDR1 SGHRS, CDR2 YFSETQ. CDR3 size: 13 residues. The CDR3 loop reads CASSGGDSTEAFF. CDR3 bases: TGCGCCAGCAGCGGGGGGGATAGCACTGAAGCTTTCTTT.

The CDR3 spells CASSLGGAFDEQFF. As DNA, the CDR3 is TGCGCCAGCAGCTTGGGGGGGGCCTTCGATGAGCAGTTCTTC. This chain links TRBV5-1 with TRBJ2-1; D is possibly TRBD1 or TRBD2 (6 bases each). Germline CDR1 is SGHRS and CDR2 is YFSETQ. The CDR3 is 14 residues long. Trimming took 0 bases from V and 8 from J, leaving 12 bases between them.

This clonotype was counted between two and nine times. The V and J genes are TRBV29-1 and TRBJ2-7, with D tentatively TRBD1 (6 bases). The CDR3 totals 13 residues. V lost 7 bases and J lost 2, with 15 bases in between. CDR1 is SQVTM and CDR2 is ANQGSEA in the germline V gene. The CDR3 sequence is CSGLRTDTYEQYF. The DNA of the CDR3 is TGCAGCGGCCTTAGGACAGATACCTACGAGCAGTACTTC.

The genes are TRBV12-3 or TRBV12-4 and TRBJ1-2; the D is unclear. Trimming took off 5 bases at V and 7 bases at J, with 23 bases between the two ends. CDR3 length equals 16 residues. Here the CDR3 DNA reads TGTGCCAGCAGTCACACCCGGACGCAAGACGACGGTGGCTACACCTTC. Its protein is CASSHTRTQDDGGYTF.

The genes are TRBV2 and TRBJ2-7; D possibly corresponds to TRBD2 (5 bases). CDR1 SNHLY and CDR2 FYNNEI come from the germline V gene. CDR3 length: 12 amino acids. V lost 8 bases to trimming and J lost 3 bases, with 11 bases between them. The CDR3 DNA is TGTGCCAGCGGGGAGCGGATCTACGAGCAGTACTTC. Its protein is CASGERIYEQYF.

The DNA for the CDR3 is TGTGCCAGCAGCCAAGAGGCTAGCACAGATACGCAGTATTTT. It is translated as CASSQEASTDTQYF. The rearrangement links TRBV7-6 to TRBJ2-3; D unresolved. CDR1 and CDR2 from the germline V gene are SGHVS and FNYEAQ. Deletions cut 5 bases from V and 0 bases from J, with 9 bases between. This CDR3 is built from 14 residues.

The CDR3 DNA reads TGTGCCAGCAGCCCGACGGACGTGAACACTGAAGCTTTCTTT. It specifies CASSPTDVNTEAFF. The chain joins TRBV7-2 to TRBJ1-1; D gene unclear. CDR3 size: 14 residues. V gave up 5 bases and J gave up 0 bases, with 10 bases separating them. Germline CDR1 is SGHTA and CDR2 is FQGNSA. Full variable domain (remainder filled in from reference TRBV7-2 and TRBJ1-1): GAGVSQSPSNKVTEKGKDVELRCDPISGHTALYWYRQSLGQGLEFLIYFQGNSAPDKSGLPSDRFSAERTGGSVSTLTIQRTQQEDSAVYLCASSPTDVNTEAFFGQGTRLTVV.

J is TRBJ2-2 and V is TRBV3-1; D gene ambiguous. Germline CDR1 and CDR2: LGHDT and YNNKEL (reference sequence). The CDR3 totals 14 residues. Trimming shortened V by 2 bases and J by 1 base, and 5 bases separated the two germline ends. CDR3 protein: CASSQQMNTGELFF. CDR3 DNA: TGTGCCAGCAGCCAACAGATGAACACCGGGGAGCTGTTTTTT.